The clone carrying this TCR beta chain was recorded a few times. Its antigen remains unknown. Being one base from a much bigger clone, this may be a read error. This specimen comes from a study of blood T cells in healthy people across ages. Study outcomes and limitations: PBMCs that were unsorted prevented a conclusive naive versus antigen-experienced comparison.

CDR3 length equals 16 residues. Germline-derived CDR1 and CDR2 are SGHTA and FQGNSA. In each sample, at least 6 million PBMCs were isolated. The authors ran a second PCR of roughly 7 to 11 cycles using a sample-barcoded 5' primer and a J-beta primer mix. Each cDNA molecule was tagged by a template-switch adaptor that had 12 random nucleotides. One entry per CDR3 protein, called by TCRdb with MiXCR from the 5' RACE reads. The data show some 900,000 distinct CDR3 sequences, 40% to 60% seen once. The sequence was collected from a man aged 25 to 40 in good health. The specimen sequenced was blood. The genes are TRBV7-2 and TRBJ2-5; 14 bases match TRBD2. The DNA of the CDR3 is TGTGCCGGCAGTCAGCTCGGGACTAGCGGGGGAGAGACCCAGTACTTC. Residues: CAGSQLGTSGGETQYF.